This is a list of T cell receptor beta chains from one sample in a study of PD-L1 blockade in urothelial cancer. Repertoires were generated with immunoSEQ multiplex PCR, while TCRdb's copy carries only in-frame clones and drops some. The sample has more than 90,000 clones; more than 85% are singletons. This material consisted of PBMCs, taken around atezolizumab (anti-PD-L1) treatment. These receptors originate from a man aged 60 to 69 with urothelial cancer. Both conserved end residues are part of each CDR3. The order of the fields is clone size, V gene, CDR3 length, J gene, D gene, CDR3 DNA, CDR3 protein. The D gene is left open where the match is weak. The size field is filled for only some rows; it gives once, few, many or a size class.

NA	TRBV25-1	16	TRBJ2-2	TRBD2	TGTGCCAGCAGTGAATGGGGAGGGTTTAACACCGGGGAGCTGTTTTTT	CASSEWGGFNTGELFF
NA	TRBV10-3	15	TRBJ2-1	TRBD2	TGTGCCATCAGTGACGGGGGGAGTATTGGCAATGAGCAGTTCTTC	CAISDGGSIGNEQFF
NA	TRBV4-3	15	TRBJ1-6	TRBD1	TGCGCCAGCAGCCGGGGACAGAGCATAAATTCACCCCTCCACTTT	CASSRGQSINSPLHF
NA	TRBV6-1	14	TRBJ2-7	NA	TGTGCCAGCAGTGAATTGCCGGGGTCCTACGAGCAGTACTTC	CASSELPGSYEQYF
NA	TRBV7-2	16	TRBJ2-3	NA	TGTGCCAGCACCCTCAGGGTGGCGGGGACCTCAGATACGCAGTATTTT	CASTLRVAGTSDTQYF
NA	TRBV30	13	TRBJ2-7	TRBD1	TGTGCCGGGTTTCGGACAGGGGCCTACGAGCAGTACTTC	CAGFRTGAYEQYF
NA	TRBV2	16	TRBJ2-7	TRBD1	TGTGCCAGCAGTGACCCCTCCGGGACAGGGGACTACGAGCAGTACTTC	CASSDPSGTGDYEQYF
NA	TRBV5-1	16	TRBJ2-2	TRBD2	TGCGCCAGCACCCCTGTGGCTAGCGGGAGTTTGGGAGAGCTGTTTTTT	CASTPVASGSLGELFF
NA	TRBV5-8	13	TRBJ2-7	NA	TGTGCCAGCTCACAGGGTGCTTACTACGAGCAGTACTTC	CASSQGAYYEQYF
NA	TRBV2	14	TRBJ2-1	TRBD2	TGTGCCAGCACTACCGGGACTAGCGGGGATGAGCAGTTCTTC	CASTTGTSGDEQFF
once	TRBV5-1	13	TRBJ2-7	NA	TGCGCCAGCAGCTTGGCCCGACGGGGGGAGCAGTACTTC	CASSLARRGEQYF
once	TRBV25-1	15	TRBJ2-5	TRBD2	TGTGCCAGCAGTGTTCTAGCGGGGGGCCACGAGACCCAGTACTTC	CASSVLAGGHETQYF
NA	TRBV7-8	18	TRBJ2-5	TRBD2	TGTGCCAGCAGCTCCTACCGGGGGCTAGCGGGGGGGCCAGAGACCCAGTACTTC	CASSSYRGLAGGPETQYF
NA	TRBV5-5	16	TRBJ1-4	NA	TGTGCCAGCAGCTTGGACTTAGGACAAAATAATGAAAAACTGTTTTTT	CASSLDLGQNNEKLFF
NA	TRBV28	12	TRBJ2-1	NA	TGTGCCAGCAGCTACCCGGGACTAACAGGGCTCTTC	CASSYPGLTGLF
NA	TRBV5-1	15	TRBJ2-1	TRBD2	TGCGCCAGCAGCCCGCTAGCGGGCTCCTACAATGAGCAGTTCTTC	CASSPLAGSYNEQFF
NA	TRBV5-1	13	TRBJ2-5	NA	TGCGCCAGCAGAAAGGACAGTTCGGAGACCCAGTACTTC	CASRKDSSETQYF
NA	TRBV28	15	TRBJ2-4	NA	TGTGCCAGCAGTCAAGGAGGGTCAACCAAAAACATTCAGTACTTC	CASSQGGSTKNIQYF
NA	TRBV15	15	TRBJ2-1	TRBD2	TGTGCCACCAGCATAGGACTAGCGGGCTTCAATGAGCAGTTCTTC	CATSIGLAGFNEQFF
NA	TRBV5-1	13	TRBJ2-7	NA	TGCGCCAGCAGCTTACTGGGGGCGCCTGAGCAGTACTTC	CASSLLGAPEQYF
NA	TRBV5-1	16	TRBJ2-3	TRBD2	TGCGCCAGCAGCGCGGGACTAGCGGGGACCACAGATACGCAGTATTTT	CASSAGLAGTTDTQYF
NA	TRBV5-1	15	TRBJ1-5	TRBD1	TGCGCCAGCAGCTTGGGAGGACAGGGTGGGCAGCCCCAGCATTTT	CASSLGGQGGQPQHF
NA	TRBV20-1	8	TRBJ1-2	NA	TGCAAACCGCAGGGCTACACCTTC	CKPQGYTF
NA	TRBV11-2	16	TRBJ2-1	NA	TGTGCCAGCAGCCCTGTTATGGGGCAGGGATACAATGAGCAGTTCTTC	CASSPVMGQGYNEQFF